This T cell receptor beta chain was sequenced in a study of beta chain features in type 1 diabetes. The study's findings and limits: All four CD4+ subsets from Type 1 diabetes patients carried moderately but significantly shorter TCRB CDR3s. A PCR bias possibly favoring shorter templates would apply equally to patients and controls.

In the case of this clone: The antigen is undetermined.

CDR3 length: 11 amino acids. The V end was cut by 4 bases, the J end by 1 base, with 4 bases between. Germline V CDR1 and CDR2: GTSNPN, SVGIG (reference sequence). The investigators reverse transcribed all of the isolated RNA, so they sequenced expressed TCRB transcripts. Measured with immunoSEQ multiplex PCR; TCRdb has only the in-frame clones, and not every one. Among hundreds of thousands of clones listed, over 13% were seen once. This chain uses TRBV30 with TRBJ1-1; D gene unclear. The origin of this receptor is a man aged 18 to 30 with type 1 diabetes. The sequenced sample was naive CD4+ T cells from blood. The CDR3 region is CAWNANTEAFF. CDR3 nucleotides: TGTGCCTGGAACGCGAACACTGAAGCTTTCTTT.